Shown below are 27 T cell receptor beta chains from a single sample sequenced in a study of blood T cell repertoires in COVID-19. Sequenced by immunoSEQ multiplex PCR; TCRdb stores in-frame clones only, minus some. Here the sample spans about 190,000 clones, about nine tenths being singletons. Sequenced material: peripheral blood. Every receptor here comes from a man between 35 and 55 years old with acute or convalescent COVID-19.

This rearrangement joins TRBV7-8 to TRBJ1-5; a possible D gene is TRBD1 (6 bases). The CDR3 covers 17 residues. Germline V gene sequence: CDR1 SGHVS, CDR2 FQNEAQ. V was trimmed by 1 base and J by 0 bases, leaving 13 bases between them. In nucleotides, the CDR3 is TGTGCCAGCAGCTTAGAGCGTAGGACAGTTAGCAATCAGCCCCAGCATTTT. It yields the protein CASSLERRTVSNQPQHF.

The CDR3 DNA is TGTGCCAGCAGCTTGGTTCCCCCGGGGGAAGAGACCCAGTACTTC. Amino acid sequence: CASSLVPPGEETQYF. The gene calls are TRBV5-8 and TRBJ2-5, with a tentative D call TRBD2 (6 bases). The CDR3 is 15 amino acids. The V and J ends lost 0 bases and 3 bases respectively, with 12 bases between them. Germline V lookup: CDR1 SGHTS, CDR2 YDEGEE.

The chain joins TRBV10-3 to TRBJ1-2; no clear D. The CDR3 length is 15 residues. Germline CDR1 reads ENHRY; CDR2 reads SYGVKD. V was trimmed by 6 bases and J by 4 bases, leaving 18 bases between them. The CDR3 loop is CAISEEAVTGYGYTF. The CDR3 nucleotides read TGTGCCATCAGCGAGGAGGCGGTTACCGGCTATGGCTACACCTTC.

The rearrangement uses TRBV28 and TRBJ2-7; TRBD2 might be the D (5 bases). The germline V and J ends were trimmed by 5 bases and 4 bases, with 12 bases remaining between them. The length of the CDR3 is 13 residues. Germline lookup yields CDR1 MDHEN and CDR2 SYDVKM. This CDR3 reads CASSTMRRYEQYF. DNA for the CDR3: TGTGCCAGCAGTACCATGAGGAGGTACGAGCAGTACTTC.

The V call is TRBV6-6, the J call TRBJ2-5, with D perhaps TRBD1 (5 bases). The germline V gene has CDR1 MNHNY and CDR2 SVGAGI (reference sequence). The length of the CDR3 is 16 residues. V shed 2 bases and J shed 2 bases, with 15 bases lying between them. CDR3 sequence reads: CASSYGVRALQETQYF. DNA for the CDR3: TGTGCCAGCAGTTACGGGGTCAGGGCATTACAAGAGACCCAGTACTTC.

The V gene is TRBV3-1 (or the pseudogene TRBV3-2), the J gene TRBJ1-2; TRBD1 aligns across 10 bases. This CDR3 comprises 12 residues. The germline CDR1 and CDR2 sequences are LGHDT and YNNKEL (reference sequence). J was trimmed by 7 bases and V by 6 bases; bases with no gene match: 2. The CDR3 sequence: CASRTGGGGYTF. CDR3 DNA sequence: TGTGCCAGCAGGACAGGGGGCGGTGGCTACACCTTC.

This CDR3 reads CASSLGTGGGYEQFF. The CDR3 DNA reads TGTGCCAGCAGTTTGGGGACAGGGGGCGGCTATGAGCAGTTCTTC. The rearrangement joins TRBV27 to TRBJ2-1, with 12 bases lining up with TRBD1. The trim removed 3 bases at V and 8 bases at J, leaving 5 bases unmatched. The CDR3 spans 15 residues. Germline loops: CDR1 MNHEY, CDR2 SMNVEV (reference sequence).

The table lists this clone with a count of one. The chain is built from TRBV7-9 and TRBJ1-2; 7 bases are a match to TRBD1. Trimming cost V 2 bases and J 7 bases; bases outside gene matches: 4. The CDR3 covers 13 residues. Germline assignment: CDR1 SEHNR and CDR2 FQNEAQ (reference sequence). The DNA of the CDR3 is TGTGCCAGCAGCTTAACGGACAGGACTGGCTACACCTTC. Residues: CASSLTDRTGYTF.

The chain links TRBV19 to TRBJ2-5, with 9 bases fitting TRBD1. V shed 3 bases and J 5 bases; nucleotides not matched to a gene: 7. The CDR3 runs to 15 residues. Germline values: CDR1 LNHDA, CDR2 SQIVND (reference sequence). The CDR3 loop is CASSIIQGATETQYF. DNA of the CDR3: TGTGCCAGTAGTATCATACAGGGGGCAACGGAGACCCAGTACTTC.

The V gene is TRBV7-9, the J gene TRBJ2-3; 8 bases agree with TRBD2. The CDR3 has 17 residues. The germline V gene encodes CDR1 SEHNR and CDR2 FQNEAQ (reference sequence). V was pared by 5 bases and J by 0 bases, with 10 bases of the junction left unmatched. The CDR3 here is CASSRISGAPSTDTQYF. CDR3 nucleotide sequence: TGTGCCAGCAGCCGAATTAGCGGGGCCCCTAGCACAGATACGCAGTATTTT.

This chain joins TRBV27 and TRBJ2-5; 9 nucleotides agree with TRBD1. CDR3 length: 18 residues. Germline values: CDR1 MNHEY, CDR2 SMNVEV (reference sequence). The V segment lost 4 bases and the J segment 2 bases; nucleotides outside the gene matches: 14. The CDR3 protein is CASSSTGGVWSGQETQYF. CDR3 DNA sequence: TGTGCCAGCAGTTCGACAGGGGGAGTTTGGTCGGGGCAAGAGACCCAGTACTTC.

The gene calls are TRBV12-3 or TRBV12-4 and TRBJ2-3; D uncertain. The V end lost 4 bases, the J end lost 8 bases, and 10 bases lay between the germline ends. The CDR3 is made up of 12 amino acids. CDR3 sequence: CASSSELGTQYF. CDR3 coding DNA: TGTGCCAGCAGTTCAGAGCTAGGTACGCAGTATTTT.

V is TRBV27 and J is TRBJ2-1; D possibly corresponds to TRBD2 (5 bases). The ends were cut back, 3 bases at V and 4 bases at J, with 7 bases in the middle. Germline V gene sequence: CDR1 MNHEY, CDR2 SMNVEV (reference sequence). This CDR3 contains 13 residues. DNA of the CDR3: TGTGCCAGCAGTTTGGACTCATACAATGAGCAGTTCTTC. Residues: CASSLDSYNEQFF.

V gene TRBV7-2 combines with J gene TRBJ2-7; no clear D gene. The CDR3 has 14 residues. Trimming stripped 2 bases from V and 0 bases from J, with 8 bases between. Germline CDR1 SGHTA, CDR2 FQGNSA. CDR3 coding DNA: TGTGCCAGCAGCTTATTCACGAGCTCCTACGAGCAGTACTTC. Protein: CASSLFTSSYEQYF.

This clone was seen once. The chain is built from TRBV27 and TRBJ1-1; unclear D gene. The CDR3 is made up of 11 amino acids. V lost 10 bases and J 2 bases, leaving 8 bases between the germline ends. Looked up from germline, CDR1 is MNHEY and CDR2 is SMNVEV (reference sequence). The CDR3 nucleotides are TGTGCCACTATAGTTAACACTGAAGCTTTCTTT. Its protein is CATIVNTEAFF.

The chain recombines TRBV4-2 with TRBJ1-5, with a tentative D call TRBD1 (5 bases). The germline V gene encodes CDR1 LGHNA and CDR2 YNFKEQ. Trimming pared 0 bases from V and 5 bases from J, leaving 14 bases between. The CDR3 spans 16 residues. CDR3 sequence (DNA): TGTGCCAGCAGCCAAGAGCTAAGACAGAGCGATCAGCCCCAGCATTTT. It yields the protein CASSQELRQSDQPQHF.

The chain uses TRBV7-8 and TRBJ2-1, with TRBD2 matching 7 bases. The CDR3 extends over 15 amino acids. Germline V gene lookup returns CDR1 SGHVS and CDR2 FQNEAQ. Trimming removed 7 bases from V and 7 bases from J; junction bases left unmatched: 13. The CDR3 protein is CASTLIGGGINEQFF. CDR3 DNA sequence: TGTGCCAGCACCCTAATTGGCGGGGGAATTAATGAGCAGTTCTTC.

The rearrangement links TRBV7-2 to TRBJ2-4; TRBD1 matches 7 bases. CDR3 length equals 16 residues. Trimming at V came to 0 bases and at J to 6 bases, leaving 8 bases not matched to a gene. Per the germline V gene, CDR1 is SGHTA and CDR2 is FQGNSA. DNA for the CDR3: TGTGCCAGCAGCTTAGCGTGGGGACAGACGATAAACATTCAGTACTTC. It specifies CASSLAWGQTINIQYF.

The CDR3 reads CASSQGVANTYEQYF. CDR3 sequence (DNA): TGTGCCAGCAGCCAAGGAGTAGCGAATACCTACGAGCAGTACTTC. The rearrangement links TRBV14 to TRBJ2-7, with D perhaps TRBD2 (5 bases). From germline, CDR1 is SGHDN and CDR2 FVKESK. V shed 1 base and J shed 2 bases, with 12 bases lying between them. CDR3 length: 15 residues.

This sequence joins TRBV5-4 and TRBJ2-4, with 12 bases that match TRBD2. This CDR3 comprises 16 residues. V lost 6 bases to trimming and J lost 1 base; unmatched junction nucleotides: 5. From germline, CDR1 is SGHNT and CDR2 YYREEE (reference sequence). CDR3 sequence: CASTSGGAEAKNIQYF. The DNA for the CDR3 is TGTGCCAGCACTAGCGGGGGGGCCGAGGCCAAAAACATTCAGTACTTC.

CDR3 nucleotides: TGTGCCACCAGTGAGACGGGAGTTCAAGCTGAAGCTTTCTTT. It translates to CATSETGVQAEAFF. The chain recombines TRBV24-1 with TRBJ1-1; D is unresolved. Germline CDR1 is KGHDR and CDR2 is SFDVKD. V lost 4 bases and J lost 6, with 14 bases in between. The CDR3 contains 14 residues.

The CDR3 DNA sequence: TGCGCCAGCAGCCGCAGCCAGGGAAACTCCTACGAGCAGTACTTC. Amino acid sequence: CASSRSQGNSYEQYF. J is TRBJ2-7 and V is TRBV4-3, with D possibly TRBD1 on 5 matching bases. CDR1 is LGHNA, CDR2 YSLEER, per germline. The ends were cut back, 4 bases at V and 0 bases at J, with 13 bases in the middle. The CDR3 extends over 15 amino acids.

This clone was observed once. The chain links TRBV2 to TRBJ2-3; possible D gene TRBD1, 7 bases. V was trimmed by 4 bases and J by 3 bases, leaving 11 bases between them. Germline loops: CDR1 SNHLY, CDR2 FYNNEI. The CDR3 contains 14 residues. CDR3 nucleotide sequence: TGTGCCAGCAGTGGGAGGGGGCGAACAGATACGCAGTATTTT. Protein: CASSGRGRTDTQYF.

V is TRBV7-9 and J is TRBJ1-4; 7 bases match TRBD1. The CDR3 totals 17 residues. V lost 5 bases and J lost 8; bases outside the gene matches: 17. Germline values: CDR1 SEHNR, CDR2 FQNEAQ (reference sequence). CDR3: CASSPSLRDSPDEKLFF. Written as DNA, the CDR3 is TGTGCCAGCAGCCCGAGCCTACGGGACAGTCCCGACGAAAAACTGTTTTTT.

The rearrangement links TRBV5-6 to TRBJ2-3; D might be TRBD2 (5 bases). The CDR3 is 15 residues long. Per germline, CDR1 SGHDT and CDR2 YYEEEE. Deletions cut 0 bases from V and 2 bases from J, with 10 bases between. For the CDR3, the DNA is TGTGCCAGCAGCTTGGGAGCGGCAAACACAGATACGCAGTATTTT. This codes for CASSLGAANTDTQYF.

This sequence joins TRBV29-1 and TRBJ2-3; 10 bases agree with TRBD1. Losses at the gene ends were 6 bases for V and 4 bases for J; bases not matched to a gene: 10. CDR3 length equals 15 residues. The germline CDR1 and CDR2 sequences are SQVTM and ANQGSEA. The CDR3 nucleotides are TGCAGCGTCGTCTTGTCCGGGACAGGGGCAGATACGCAGTATTTT. Residues: CSVVLSGTGADTQYF.

The chain links TRBV7-2 to TRBJ1-2; D is perhaps TRBD1 (5 bases). The germline CDR1 and CDR2 sequences are SGHTA and FQGNSA. CDR3 length equals 16 residues. The germline V and J ends were trimmed by 1 base and 0 bases, with 12 bases remaining between them. The CDR3 DNA reads as TGTGCCAGCAGCTTAGTTGGAACAGGACCTAACTATGGCTACACCTTC. Amino acids: CASSLVGTGPNYGYTF.